Listed below are T cell receptor beta chains from one sample, sequenced in a study of T cell responses to AZD1222 COVID-19 vaccine. Using immunoSEQ multiplex PCR, the repertoire was profiled, and TCRdb retains in-frame clones only, with some absent. The sample holds 70,000 to 80,000 clones, 60% to 85% seen once. The sequencing here drew on peripheral blood, taken 28 days after the second AZD1222 dose. These receptors were obtained from an adult who received the AZD1222 COVID-19 vaccine. CDR3s include the opening cysteine and the closing phenylalanine or tryptophan. Fields, in order: D gene, V gene, clone size, J gene, CDR3 protein, CDR3 DNA. A D gene is named only where the DNA matches it firmly. Clone size is given for some rows only: seen once, a few or many times, or a class if the clone is expanded.

d_call: .; v_call: TRBV11-2; clone_size: few; j_call: TRBJ2-7; cdr3_aa: CASSRWSHEQYF; cdr3_nt: TGTGCCAGCAGCCGTTGGTCCCACGAGCAGTACTTC
d_call: .; v_call: TRBV30; clone_size: .; j_call: TRBJ2-5; cdr3_aa: CAWSVLGRETQYF; cdr3_nt: TGTGCCTGGAGTGTACTTGGGCGGGAGACCCAGTACTTC
d_call: TRBD2; v_call: TRBV5-1; clone_size: .; j_call: TRBJ2-7; cdr3_aa: CASSLGGSGGSSYEQYF; cdr3_nt: TGCGCCAGCAGCTTGGGCGGGAGTGGAGGGAGCTCCTACGAGCAGTACTTC
d_call: TRBD2; v_call: TRBV2; clone_size: .; j_call: TRBJ2-7; cdr3_aa: CASRLAGGPLEQYF; cdr3_nt: TGTGCCAGCAGACTAGCGGGAGGGCCTCTCGAGCAGTACTTC
d_call: TRBD1; v_call: TRBV13; clone_size: few; j_call: TRBJ1-1; cdr3_aa: CASSSATGGTEAFF; cdr3_nt: TGTGCCAGCAGCTCCGCTACAGGGGGGACTGAAGCTTTCTTT
d_call: .; v_call: TRBV7-2; clone_size: .; j_call: TRBJ1-6; cdr3_aa: CASSLADRSSPLHF; cdr3_nt: TGTGCCAGCAGCTTAGCGGACCGGAGTTCACCCCTCCACTTT
d_call: TRBD1; v_call: TRBV28; clone_size: .; j_call: TRBJ1-6; cdr3_aa: CASLGQFNSPLHF; cdr3_nt: TGTGCCTCATTGGGACAGTTCAATTCACCCCTCCACTTT
d_call: .; v_call: TRBV7-9; clone_size: .; j_call: TRBJ1-2; cdr3_aa: CASSFIGNRGYTF; cdr3_nt: TGTGCCAGCAGCTTCATAGGGAATAGGGGCTACACCTTC
d_call: TRBD2; v_call: TRBV7-7; clone_size: .; j_call: TRBJ2-1; cdr3_aa: CASSLDITSGNEQFF; cdr3_nt: TGTGCTAGCAGCTTAGATATCACTAGCGGGAATGAGCAGTTCTTC
d_call: TRBD1; v_call: TRBV4-3; clone_size: .; j_call: TRBJ2-2; cdr3_aa: CASSLESLGGTGDTGELFF; cdr3_nt: TGCGCCAGCAGCTTGGAATCACTAGGGGGGACAGGGGACACCGGGGAGCTGTTTTTT
d_call: .; v_call: TRBV3-1/TRBV3-2; clone_size: once; j_call: TRBJ2-7; cdr3_aa: CASSQVGYEQYF; cdr3_nt: TGTGCCAGCAGCCAAGTGGGCTACGAGCAGTACTTC
d_call: .; v_call: TRBV28; clone_size: .; j_call: TRBJ1-1; cdr3_aa: CASSPGRRGTEAFF; cdr3_nt: TGTGCCAGCAGTCCCGGGAGGAGGGGCACTGAAGCTTTCTTT
d_call: TRBD1; v_call: TRBV27; clone_size: .; j_call: TRBJ2-5; cdr3_aa: CASSSTGTGGVETQYF; cdr3_nt: TGTGCCAGCAGTTCCACCGGGACAGGGGGTGTAGAGACCCAGTACTTC
d_call: .; v_call: TRBV30; clone_size: .; j_call: TRBJ2-7; cdr3_aa: CAWSVAGEQYF; cdr3_nt: TGTGCCTGGAGTGTGGCGGGCGAGCAGTACTTC
d_call: .; v_call: TRBV3-1/TRBV3-2; clone_size: .; j_call: TRBJ2-7; cdr3_aa: CASSQDPGLTYEQYF; cdr3_nt: TGTGCCAGCAGCCAAGACCCCGGGTTAACCTACGAGCAGTACTTC
d_call: .; v_call: TRBV28; clone_size: .; j_call: TRBJ2-7; cdr3_aa: CASSSVLSYEQYF; cdr3_nt: TGTGCCAGCAGTTCGGTTTTGTCCTACGAGCAGTACTTC
d_call: TRBD2; v_call: TRBV11-3; clone_size: few; j_call: TRBJ2-1; cdr3_aa: CASSLDHGGRGNEQFF; cdr3_nt: TGTGCCAGCAGCTTAGATCATGGCGGGAGGGGGAATGAGCAGTTCTTC
d_call: .; v_call: TRBV4-1; clone_size: .; j_call: TRBJ1-1; cdr3_aa: CASSQTWGAQNTEAFF; cdr3_nt: TGCGCCAGCAGCCAAACGTGGGGGGCGCAGAACACTGAAGCTTTCTTT
d_call: .; v_call: TRBV7-3; clone_size: .; j_call: TRBJ1-1; cdr3_aa: CASSSQGNTEAFF; cdr3_nt: TGTGCCAGCAGCTCCCAAGGGAACACTGAAGCTTTCTTT
d_call: .; v_call: TRBV11-2; clone_size: .; j_call: TRBJ2-5; cdr3_aa: CASSLRGTEETQYF; cdr3_nt: TGTGCCAGCAGCTTAAGGGGCACTGAAGAGACCCAGTACTTC
d_call: .; v_call: TRBV6-2/TRBV6-3; clone_size: .; j_call: TRBJ2-7; cdr3_aa: CASSANRFTGGVYEQYF; cdr3_nt: TGTGCCAGCAGTGCCAACCGCTTTACGGGGGGCGTCTACGAGCAGTACTTC
d_call: .; v_call: TRBV14; clone_size: .; j_call: TRBJ1-6; cdr3_aa: CASSQVYDSPLHF; cdr3_nt: TGTGCCAGCAGCCAAGTATACGATTCACCCCTCCACTTT
d_call: .; v_call: TRBV12-3/TRBV12-4; clone_size: .; j_call: TRBJ2-7; cdr3_aa: CASSFLGEDNLF; cdr3_nt: TGTGCCAGCAGTTTTCTTGGCGAGGACAACCTGTTT
d_call: TRBD1; v_call: TRBV7-6; clone_size: .; j_call: TRBJ2-7; cdr3_aa: CASSLGTGAYEQYF; cdr3_nt: TGTGCCAGCAGCTTAGGGACAGGGGCCTACGAGCAGTACTTC
d_call: TRBD1; v_call: TRBV3-1/TRBV3-2; clone_size: .; j_call: TRBJ1-1; cdr3_aa: CASSNTGGTEAFF; cdr3_nt: TGTGCCAGCAGTAATACAGGGGGCACTGAAGCTTTCTTT
d_call: TRBD1; v_call: TRBV11-2; clone_size: .; j_call: TRBJ1-6; cdr3_aa: CASSLWTGVRSPLHF; cdr3_nt: TGTGCCAGCAGCTTATGGACAGGGGTACGTTCACCCCTCCACTTT
d_call: .; v_call: TRBV6-2/TRBV6-3; clone_size: .; j_call: TRBJ2-2; cdr3_aa: CASSQPSRTTTGELFF; cdr3_nt: TGTGCCAGCAGCCAGCCAAGTCGGACTACAACCGGGGAGCTGTTTTTT
d_call: TRBD1; v_call: TRBV28; clone_size: .; j_call: TRBJ2-5; cdr3_aa: CASSFDRGLLETQYF; cdr3_nt: TGTGCCAGCAGTTTTGACAGGGGGCTTTTGGAGACCCAGTACTTC
d_call: TRBD1; v_call: TRBV24-1; clone_size: .; j_call: TRBJ2-7; cdr3_aa: CATSGQAYEQYF; cdr3_nt: TGTGCCACCAGCGGACAGGCCTACGAGCAGTACTTC
d_call: TRBD2; v_call: TRBV7-9; clone_size: .; j_call: TRBJ2-7; cdr3_aa: CASSLSGRADEQYF; cdr3_nt: TGTGCCAGCAGCCTTAGCGGGAGGGCCGACGAGCAGTACTTC
d_call: .; v_call: TRBV6-5; clone_size: .; j_call: TRBJ2-3; cdr3_aa: CASRALGVPADTQYF; cdr3_nt: TGTGCCAGCAGGGCCCTGGGGGTTCCGGCAGATACGCAGTATTTT
d_call: .; v_call: TRBV7-9; clone_size: once; j_call: TRBJ1-3; cdr3_aa: CASSTREQGSARDTIYF; cdr3_nt: TGTGCCAGCAGCACCCGAGAACAGGGATCAGCTAGGGACACCATATATTTT
d_call: .; v_call: TRBV28; clone_size: few; j_call: TRBJ2-1; cdr3_aa: CASSSLGSYNEQFF; cdr3_nt: TGTGCCAGCAGTTCTTTAGGCTCCTACAATGAGCAGTTCTTC
d_call: TRBD1; v_call: TRBV5-1; clone_size: few; j_call: TRBJ2-7; cdr3_aa: CASSSGTGESYEQYF; cdr3_nt: TGCGCCAGCAGCTCCGGGACAGGAGAGTCCTACGAGCAGTACTTC
d_call: TRBD1; v_call: TRBV7-9; clone_size: few; j_call: TRBJ2-7; cdr3_aa: CASSPGTATWQYF; cdr3_nt: TGTGCCAGCAGCCCTGGGACAGCTACCTGGCAGTACTTC